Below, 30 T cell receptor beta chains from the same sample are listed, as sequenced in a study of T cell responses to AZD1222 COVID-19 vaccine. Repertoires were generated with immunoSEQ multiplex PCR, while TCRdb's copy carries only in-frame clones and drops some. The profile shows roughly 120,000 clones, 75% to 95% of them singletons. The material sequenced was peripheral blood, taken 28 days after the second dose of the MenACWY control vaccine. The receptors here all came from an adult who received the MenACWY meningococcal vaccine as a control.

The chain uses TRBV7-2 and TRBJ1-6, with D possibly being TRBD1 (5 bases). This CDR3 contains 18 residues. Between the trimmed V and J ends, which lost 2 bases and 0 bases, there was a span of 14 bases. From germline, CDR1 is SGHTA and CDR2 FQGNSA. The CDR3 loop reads CASSLNGARSSYNSPLHF. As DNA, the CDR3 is TGTGCCAGCAGCTTAAATGGGGCACGGAGCTCCTATAATTCACCCCTCCACTTT.

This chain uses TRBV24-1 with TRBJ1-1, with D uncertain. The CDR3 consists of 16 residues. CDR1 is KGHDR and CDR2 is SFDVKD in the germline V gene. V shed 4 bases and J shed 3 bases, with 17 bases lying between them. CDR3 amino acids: CATSDLLLVADTEAFF. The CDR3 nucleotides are TGTGCCACCAGTGACTTGCTTTTAGTGGCGGACACTGAAGCTTTCTTT.

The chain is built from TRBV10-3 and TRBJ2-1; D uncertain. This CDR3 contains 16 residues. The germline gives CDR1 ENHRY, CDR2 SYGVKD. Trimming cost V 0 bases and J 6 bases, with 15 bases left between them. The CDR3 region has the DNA TGTGCCATCAGTGAGTCACTGGACCAACGCAGCAATGAGCAGTTCTTC. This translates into CAISESLDQRSNEQFF.

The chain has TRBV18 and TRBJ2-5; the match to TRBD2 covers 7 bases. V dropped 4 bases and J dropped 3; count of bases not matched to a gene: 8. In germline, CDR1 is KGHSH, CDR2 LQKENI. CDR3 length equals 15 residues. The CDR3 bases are TGTGCCAGCTCACTAAATCGCGGGGGAAAAGAGACCCAGTACTTC. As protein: CASSLNRGGKETQYF.

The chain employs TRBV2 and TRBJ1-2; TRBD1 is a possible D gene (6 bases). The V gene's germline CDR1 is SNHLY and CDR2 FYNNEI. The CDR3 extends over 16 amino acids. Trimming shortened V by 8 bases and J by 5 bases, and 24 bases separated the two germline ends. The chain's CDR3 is CASQKGDRRQPYGYTF. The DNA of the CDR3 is TGTGCCAGCCAAAAGGGTGACAGGCGGCAACCGTATGGCTACACCTTC.

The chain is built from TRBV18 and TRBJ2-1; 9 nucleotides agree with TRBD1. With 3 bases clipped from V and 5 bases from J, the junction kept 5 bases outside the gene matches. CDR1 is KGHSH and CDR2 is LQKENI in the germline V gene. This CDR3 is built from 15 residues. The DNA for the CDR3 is TGTGCCAGCTCACCCAGGACAGGGGTCAACAATGAGCAGTTCTTC. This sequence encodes CASSPRTGVNNEQFF.

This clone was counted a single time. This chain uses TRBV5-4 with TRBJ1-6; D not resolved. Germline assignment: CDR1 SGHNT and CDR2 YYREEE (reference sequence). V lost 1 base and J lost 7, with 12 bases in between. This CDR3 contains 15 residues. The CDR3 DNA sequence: TGTGCCAGCAGCTTGAGCGCGGCGGAAAATTCACCCCTCCACTTT. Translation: CASSLSAAENSPLHF.

CDR3 protein: CASSLRTGYGYTF. The CDR3, as DNA: TGTGCCAGCAGTTTACGGACAGGGTATGGCTACACCTTC. This chain links TRBV27 with TRBJ1-2; 8 positions match TRBD1. The trim removed 2 bases at V and 5 bases at J, leaving 1 base unmatched. This CDR3 contains 13 residues. CDR1 and CDR2 (germline): MNHEY, SMNVEV (reference sequence).

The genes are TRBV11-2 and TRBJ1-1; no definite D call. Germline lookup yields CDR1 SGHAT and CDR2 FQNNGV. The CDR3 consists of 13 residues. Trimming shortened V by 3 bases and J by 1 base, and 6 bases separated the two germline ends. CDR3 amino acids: CASSFSGNTEAFF. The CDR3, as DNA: TGTGCCAGCAGCTTTAGTGGGAACACTGAAGCTTTCTTT.

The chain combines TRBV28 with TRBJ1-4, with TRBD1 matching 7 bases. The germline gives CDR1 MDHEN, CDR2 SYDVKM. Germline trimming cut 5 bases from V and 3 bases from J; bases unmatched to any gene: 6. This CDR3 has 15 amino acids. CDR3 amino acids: CASSRGGTANEKLFF. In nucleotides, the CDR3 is TGTGCCAGCAGTAGGGGGGGGACAGCTAATGAAAAACTGTTTTTT.

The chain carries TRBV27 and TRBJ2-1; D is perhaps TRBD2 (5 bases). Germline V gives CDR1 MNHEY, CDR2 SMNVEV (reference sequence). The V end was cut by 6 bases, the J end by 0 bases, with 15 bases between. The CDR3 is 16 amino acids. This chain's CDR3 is CASSLKPGYSYNEQFF. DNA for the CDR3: TGTGCCAGCAGCTTAAAGCCGGGATACTCCTACAATGAGCAGTTCTTC.

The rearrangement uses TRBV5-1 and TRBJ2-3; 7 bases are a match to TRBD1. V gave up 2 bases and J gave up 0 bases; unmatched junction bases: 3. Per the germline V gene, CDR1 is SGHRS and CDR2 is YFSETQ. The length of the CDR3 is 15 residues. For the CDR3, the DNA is TGCGCCAGCAGCTTCCGGGACAGAAGCACAGATACGCAGTATTTT. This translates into CASSFRDRSTDTQYF.

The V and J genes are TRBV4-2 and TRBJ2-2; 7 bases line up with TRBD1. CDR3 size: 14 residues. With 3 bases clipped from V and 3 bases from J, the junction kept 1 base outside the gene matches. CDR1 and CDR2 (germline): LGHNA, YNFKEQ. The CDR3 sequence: CASSHTGDTGELFF. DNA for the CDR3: TGTGCCAGCAGCCACACAGGGGACACCGGGGAGCTGTTTTTT.

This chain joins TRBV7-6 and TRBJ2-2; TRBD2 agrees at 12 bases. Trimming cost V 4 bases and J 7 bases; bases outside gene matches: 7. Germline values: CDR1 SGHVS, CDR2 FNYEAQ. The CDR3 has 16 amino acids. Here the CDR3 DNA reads TGTGCCAGCAGCTCCCGACTAGCGGGGGATATCGGGGAGCTGTTTTTT. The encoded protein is CASSSRLAGDIGELFF.

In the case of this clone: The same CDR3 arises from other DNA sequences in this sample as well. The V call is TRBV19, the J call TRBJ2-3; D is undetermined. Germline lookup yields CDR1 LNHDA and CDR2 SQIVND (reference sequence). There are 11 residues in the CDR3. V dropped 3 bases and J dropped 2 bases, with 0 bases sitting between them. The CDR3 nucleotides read TGTGCCAGTAGTATCACAGATACGCAGTATTTT. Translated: CASSITDTQYF.

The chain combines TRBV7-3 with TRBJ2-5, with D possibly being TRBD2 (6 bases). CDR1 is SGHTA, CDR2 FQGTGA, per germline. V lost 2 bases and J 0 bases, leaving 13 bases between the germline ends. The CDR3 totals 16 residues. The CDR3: CASSLGGKGYQETQYF. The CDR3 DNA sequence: TGTGCCAGCAGCTTAGGAGGGAAGGGGTACCAAGAGACCCAGTACTTC.

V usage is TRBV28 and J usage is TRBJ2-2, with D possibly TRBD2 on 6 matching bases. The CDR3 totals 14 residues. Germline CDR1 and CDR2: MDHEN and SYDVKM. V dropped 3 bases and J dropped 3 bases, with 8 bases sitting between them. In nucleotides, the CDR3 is TGTGCCAGCAGTTTCGGCGGGGACACCGGGGAGCTGTTTTTT. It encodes CASSFGGDTGELFF.

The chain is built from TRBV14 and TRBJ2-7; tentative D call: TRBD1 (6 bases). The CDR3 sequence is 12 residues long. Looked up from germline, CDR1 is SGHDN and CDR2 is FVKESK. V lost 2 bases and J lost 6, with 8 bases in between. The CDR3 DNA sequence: TGTGCCAGCAGCCAAACAGGGAGCGAGCAGTACGTC. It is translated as CASSQTGSEQYV.

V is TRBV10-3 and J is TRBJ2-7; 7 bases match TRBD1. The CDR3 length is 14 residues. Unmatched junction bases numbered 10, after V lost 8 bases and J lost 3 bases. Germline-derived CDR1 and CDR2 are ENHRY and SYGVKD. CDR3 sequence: CAIGTGQPFYEQYF. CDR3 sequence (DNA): TGTGCCATCGGGACGGGACAGCCCTTCTACGAGCAGTACTTC.

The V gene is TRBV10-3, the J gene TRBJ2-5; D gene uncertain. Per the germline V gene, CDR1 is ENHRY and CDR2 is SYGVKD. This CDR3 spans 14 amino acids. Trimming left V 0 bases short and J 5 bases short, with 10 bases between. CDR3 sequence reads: CAISESNGRETQYF. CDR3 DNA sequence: TGTGCCATCAGTGAGTCGAACGGAAGGGAGACCCAGTACTTC.

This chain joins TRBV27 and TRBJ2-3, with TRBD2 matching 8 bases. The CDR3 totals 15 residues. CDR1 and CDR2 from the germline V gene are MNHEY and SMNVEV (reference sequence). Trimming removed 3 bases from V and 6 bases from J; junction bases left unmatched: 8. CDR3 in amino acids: CASSFSSGPWDTQYF. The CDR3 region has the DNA TGTGCCAGCAGTTTCTCTAGCGGGCCGTGGGATACGCAGTATTTT.

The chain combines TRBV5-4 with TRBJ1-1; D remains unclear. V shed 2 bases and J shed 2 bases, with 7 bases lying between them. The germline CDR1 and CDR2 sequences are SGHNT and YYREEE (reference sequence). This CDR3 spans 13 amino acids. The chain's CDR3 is CASSFQVNTEAFF. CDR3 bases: TGTGCCAGCAGCTTTCAAGTTAACACTGAAGCTTTCTTT.

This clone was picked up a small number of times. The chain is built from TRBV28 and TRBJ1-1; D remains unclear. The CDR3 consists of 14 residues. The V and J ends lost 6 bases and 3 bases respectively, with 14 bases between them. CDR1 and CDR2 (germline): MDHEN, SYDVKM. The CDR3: CASSRTMSDTEAFF. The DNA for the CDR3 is TGTGCCAGCAGCCGCACAATGAGCGACACTGAAGCTTTCTTT. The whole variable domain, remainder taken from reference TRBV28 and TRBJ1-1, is DVKVTQSSRYLVKRTGEKVFLECVQDMDHENMFWYRQDPGLGLRLIYFSYDVKMKEKGDIPEGYSVSREKKERFSLILESASTNQTSMYLCASSRTMSDTEAFFGQGTRLTVV.

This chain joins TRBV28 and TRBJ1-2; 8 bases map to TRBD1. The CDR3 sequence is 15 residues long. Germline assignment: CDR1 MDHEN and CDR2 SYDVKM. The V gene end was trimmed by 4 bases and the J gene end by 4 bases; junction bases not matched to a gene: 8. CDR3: CASSSRTGWIYGYTF. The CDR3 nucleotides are TGTGCCAGCAGTTCACGGACAGGGTGGATCTATGGCTACACCTTC.

This chain's CDR3 is CASSLSDSSYNEQFF. As DNA, the CDR3 is TGTGCCAGCAGCCTTAGCGACAGCTCCTACAATGAGCAGTTCTTC. V usage is TRBV7-2 and J usage is TRBJ2-1; D is possibly TRBD1 or TRBD2 (5 bases each). The V end was cut by 5 bases, the J end by 0 bases, with 11 bases between. CDR1 and CDR2 from the germline V gene are SGHTA and FQGNSA. The CDR3 is made up of 15 amino acids.

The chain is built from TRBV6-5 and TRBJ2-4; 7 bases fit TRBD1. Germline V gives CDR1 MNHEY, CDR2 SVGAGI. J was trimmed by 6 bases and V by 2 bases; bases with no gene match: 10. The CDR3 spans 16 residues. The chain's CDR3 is CASSYAGWQGVNIQYF. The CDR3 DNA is TGTGCCAGCAGTTACGCCGGGTGGCAGGGGGTAAACATTCAGTACTTC.

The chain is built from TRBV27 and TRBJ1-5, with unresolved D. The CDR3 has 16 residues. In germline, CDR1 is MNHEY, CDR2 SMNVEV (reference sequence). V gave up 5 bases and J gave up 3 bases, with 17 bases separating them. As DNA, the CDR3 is TGTGCCAGCAGTCCTCTAACAGACGGAATCAATCAGCCCCAGCATTTT. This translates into CASSPLTDGINQPQHF.

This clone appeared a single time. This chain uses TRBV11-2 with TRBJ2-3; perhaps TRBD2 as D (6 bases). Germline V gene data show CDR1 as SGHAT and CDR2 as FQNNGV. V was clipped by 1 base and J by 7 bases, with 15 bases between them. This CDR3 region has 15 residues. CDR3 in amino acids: CASSLAGAGSNTQYF. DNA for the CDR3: TGTGCCAGCAGCTTAGCGGGAGCGGGTTCGAATACGCAGTATTTT.

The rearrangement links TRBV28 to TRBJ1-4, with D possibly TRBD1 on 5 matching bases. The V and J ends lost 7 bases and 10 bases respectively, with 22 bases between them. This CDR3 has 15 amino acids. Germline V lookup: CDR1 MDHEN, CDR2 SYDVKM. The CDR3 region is CASKGPISATRKLFF. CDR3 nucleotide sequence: TGTGCCAGCAAGGGACCGATAAGCGCCACGAGAAAACTGTTTTTT.

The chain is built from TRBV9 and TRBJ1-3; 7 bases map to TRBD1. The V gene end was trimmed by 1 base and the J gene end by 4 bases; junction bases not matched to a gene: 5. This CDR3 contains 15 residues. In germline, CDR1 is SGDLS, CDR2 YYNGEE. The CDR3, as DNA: TGTGCCAGCAGCGTACAGGGGGTCGGGGGAAACACCATATATTTT. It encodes CASSVQGVGGNTIYF.